The rows below give T cell receptor beta chains drawn from one sample of a study of Graves' ophthalmopathy and Graves' hyperthyroidism. One entry per CDR3 protein results from TCRdb running MiXCR on the multiplex PCR reads. The sample carries about 620,000 distinct CDR3 sequences, about a fifth recorded once. The sequenced sample was peripheral blood. Receptor source: a woman aged 18-29 years with stable Graves' hyperthyroidism. Some clones in this sample may be carry-over from other donors' samples. The CDR3 runs from the conserved cysteine through the conserved F or W. D genes are given only for firm matches. Clone sizes are given selectively: once, few, many, or a class where the clone is expanded.

>TRBJ2-5|-|-|TRBV20-1
TGCAGTGCTATCAGTCACAAGGAGACCCAGTACTTC
CSAISHKETQYF
>TRBJ2-7|-|-|TRBV24-1
TGTGCCACCAGTGGGGACGAGCAGTACTTC
CATSGDEQYF
>TRBJ2-7|-|many|TRBV19
TGTGCCAGTAGTACCCGGGAGCGGTACTACGAGCAGTACTTC
CASSTRERYYEQYF
>TRBJ2-5|TRBD2|many|TRBV12-3/TRBV12-4
TGTGCCAGCAGTTTCGAGGGTGCGGGAGGGCCCATGAAAGAGACCCAGTACTTC
CASSFEGAGGPMKETQYF
>TRBJ1-5|-|-|TRBV28
TGTGCCAGCTCAGGTTGGGAAAATCAGCCCCAGCATTTT
CASSGWENQPQHF
>TRBJ1-1|-|few|TRBV5-6
TGTGCCAGCAGCTTTCTCAGGGCTGAAGCTTTCTTT
CASSFLRAEAFF
>TRBJ2-5|TRBD2|once|TRBV29-1
TGCAGCGTCCTAGCGGGGTCTGAGATGACCCAGTACTTC
CSVLAGSEMTQYF
>TRBJ1-3|TRBD1|-|TRBV11-2
TGTGCCAGCAGCTCGGGGGGACAGGGTTTCAGAAACACCATATATTTT
CASSSGGQGFRNTIYF
>TRBJ1-1|-|many|TRBV19
TGTGCCAGTAGTATAGATGGCAGGGGAGGTGAAGCTTTCTTT
CASSIDGRGGEAFF
>TRBJ2-7|TRBD1|many|TRBV12-3/TRBV12-4
TGTGCCAGCAGTCCCCTGTTGGGACAGGGGGCGCGAGAGCAGTACTTC
CASSPLLGQGAREQYF
>TRBJ1-1|TRBD1|many|TRBV12-3/TRBV12-4
TGTGCCAGCAGTAACAGGGGGCAAGCTTTCTTT
CASSNRGQAFF
>TRBJ2-7|TRBD2|few|TRBV7-3
TGTGCCAGCAGCTTGGCGGGAGGCCAAGAGGAGCAGTACTTC
CASSLAGGQEEQYF
>TRBJ1-1|-|many|TRBV19
TGTGCCAGTACCAGCCCTTTAGAAGCTTTCTTT
CASTSPLEAFF
>TRBJ2-2|-|many|TRBV20-1
TGCAGTGCTAGAGATCGCGAGACAGGATTAGGCACCGGGGAGCTGTTTTTT
CSARDRETGLGTGELFF
>TRBJ2-5|TRBD1|few|TRBV24-1
TGTGCCACCAGTGATGGGACAGGGGCGTTTGAGACCCAGTACTTC
CATSDGTGAFETQYF
>TRBJ2-2|-|few|TRBV6-5
TGTGCCAGCAGTTACTCGATGGGTGTCGGGGAGCTGTTTTTT
CASSYSMGVGELFF
>TRBJ2-7|-|many|TRBV6-2/TRBV6-3
TGTGCCAGCACCCTACAGGGCCTCTCCTACGAGCAGTACTTC
CASTLQGLSYEQYF
>TRBJ2-5|-|-|TRBV9
TGTGCCAGCAGCGTAGCGACAGGTCCTGAAGAGACCCAGTACTTC
CASSVATGPEETQYF
>TRBJ2-7|TRBD1|many|TRBV27
TGTGCCAGCAGTTTATTGGACAGGGTGTACGAGCAGTGCTTC
CASSLLDRVYEQCF
>TRBJ1-5|-|many|TRBV12-5
TGTGCTAGTGGTCAGGACGGCCAAAATCAGCCCCAGCATTTT
CASGQDGQNQPQHF
>TRBJ1-2|TRBD1|many|TRBV7-9
TGTGCCAGCAGCGCCAGGACAGGACCCGAAATAGGCTACACCTTC
CASSARTGPEIGYTF
>TRBJ1-6|TRBD1|-|TRBV6-1
TGTGCCAGCAGTGAACAGGGGGCGGTTTCACCCCTCCACTTT
CASSEQGAVSPLHF
>TRBJ1-2|TRBD1|-|TRBV7-9
TGTGCCAGCAGCTTAAGGCGGGGACAGGCCAGTGGCTACACCTTC
CASSLRRGQASGYTF
>TRBJ2-7|-|many|TRBV28
TGTGCCAGCAGTACTTGGGGGCAGGCCTACGAGCAGTACTTC
CASSTWGQAYEQYF
>TRBJ2-7|-|-|TRBV29-1
TGCAGCGTTTCCAAGTTGGCCGACGAGCAGTACTTC
CSVSKLADEQYF
>TRBJ2-1|-|-|TRBV12-5
TGTGCTAGTGGTCTCAGAGAAGCGGGTAATGAGCAGTTCTTC
CASGLREAGNEQFF
>TRBJ2-7|TRBD1|-|TRBV2
TGTGCCAGCAGCTTGGTAGGACAGGCGGGCTACGAGCAGTACTTC
CASSLVGQAGYEQYF
>TRBJ2-7|-|many|TRBV28
TGTGCCAGCAGTTCACTTCTCGAGCAGTACTTC
CASSSLLEQYF
>TRBJ1-1|-|many|TRBV19
TGTGCCAGTAGTATGGGCCGATCGCGGGGGCCCGAAGCTTTCTTT
CASSMGRSRGPEAFF
>TRBJ1-1|-|-|TRBV12-3/TRBV12-4
TGTGCCAGCAGTCGACCAGAGGGACGAATGAACACTGAAGCTTTCTTT
CASSRPEGRMNTEAFF
>TRBJ1-1|-|-|TRBV12-5
TGTGCTAGTGGTTTGGTAGCGCCGAACACTGAAGCTTTCTTT
CASGLVAPNTEAFF
>TRBJ2-3|TRBD2|few|TRBV11-2
TGTGCCAGCAGCTTAGTAGCCTTAAGCGGGGGGGCCCCAGATACGCAGTATTTT
CASSLVALSGGAPDTQYF
>TRBJ2-7|-|many|TRBV13
TGTGCCAGCAGCTTTAGTGGGACGGATTCCTACGAGCAGTACTTC
CASSFSGTDSYEQYF
>TRBJ1-2|TRBD1|many|TRBV12-3/TRBV12-4
TGTGCCAGCAGGCAAACGACAGGGGCCGGTGGCTACACCTTC
CASRQTTGAGGYTF
>TRBJ1-2|-|few|TRBV4-1
TGCGCCAGCAGCCAACTCCCGGGCCCTAACTATGGCTACACCTTC
CASSQLPGPNYGYTF
>TRBJ2-5|TRBD2|-|TRBV20-1
TGCAGTGCTACGACGGCTAGCGGGGCGACCCAGTACTTC
CSATTASGATQYF
>TRBJ2-5|TRBD1|-|TRBV7-8
TGTGCCAGCAGCTTATATGGACAGGAAGAGACCCAGTACTTC
CASSLYGQEETQYF